The clone carrying this TCR beta chain showed up just a few times. The study recruited people aged about 18 to 90 years across roughly 23 US areas. Exposed participants encountered a COVID-19 case during the 2 weeks preceding study entry. These data come from a study of blood T cell repertoires in COVID-19. Authors' methods: Estimates of nucleated cell counts were drawn from the amplification of reference gene primers. Sequencing used immunoSEQ multiplex PCR; TCRdb keeps in-frame clones, though not all of them. That table is the source of V, J and clone size, and D and trimming were worked out from the DNA. The table lists approximately 220,000 clones, 83% of them singletons. The sequenced sample was PBMCs or T cells enriched from blood (not recorded which). The sequence came from a woman aged 45-65 years who had been exposed to COVID-19.

CDR3 region: CAISAQEANTEAFF. Here the CDR3 DNA reads TGTGCCATCAGTGCGCAAGAGGCCAACACTGAAGCTTTCTTT. V usage is TRBV10-3 and J usage is TRBJ1-1; D unresolved. The V gene's germline CDR1 is ENHRY and CDR2 SYGVKD. The CDR3 length is 14 residues. The V end lost 4 bases, the J end lost 2 bases, and 11 bases lay between the germline ends.